These T cell receptor beta chains were read from a single sample in a study of blood T cell repertoires in COVID-19. The protocol was immunoSEQ multiplex PCR, while the TCRdb copy is restricted to in-frame clones and leaves out a portion. The table includes some 240,000 clones, 75% to 85% detected once. Material: peripheral blood. All receptors derive from an elderly woman with COVID-19, enrolled during active disease. Both conserved end residues are part of each CDR3. The D gene is left open where the match is weak. The size of a clone is reported for some rows only, either as once, few or many, or as a class for expanded clones.

D,J,size,V,DNA,CDR3
TRBD1,TRBJ1-1,-,TRBV25-1,TGTGCCAGCAGTGGACAGGGGGCAGACACTGAAGCTTTCTTT,CASSGQGADTEAFF
-,TRBJ1-5,once,TRBV10-1,TGCGCCGGCGGTCGGCCCCAGCATTTT,CAGGRPQHF
TRBD1,TRBJ1-2,-,TRBV5-1,TGCGCCAGCAGCTTTTCCACAGGGGACTATGGCTACACCTTC,CASSFSTGDYGYTF
-,TRBJ2-1,-,TRBV6-5,TGTGCCAGCAGTTACGACAGCAGCTCCTACAATGAGCAGTTCTTC,CASSYDSSSYNEQFF
-,TRBJ1-1,-,TRBV7-9,TGTGCCAGCAGCTTACAGGGGAACACTGAAGCTTTCTTT,CASSLQGNTEAFF
-,TRBJ2-1,-,TRBV5-1,TGCGCCAGCAGCTTGGTAATGAGCGGCAATGAGCAGTTCTTC,CASSLVMSGNEQFF
-,TRBJ1-6,-,TRBV19,TGTGCCAGTAGTATAAAAGGGGCTCTAGGTTCACCCCTCCACTTT,CASSIKGALGSPLHF
-,TRBJ1-1,-,TRBV2,TGTGCCAGCAGTGAAAGAGGTCCCTACACTGAAGCTTTCTTT,CASSERGPYTEAFF
-,TRBJ1-5,-,TRBV2,TGTGCCAGCAGTGAAGGTGAGCAGCCCCAGCATTTT,CASSEGEQPQHF
TRBD1,TRBJ1-2,-,TRBV5-4,TGTGCCAGCAGCCCCCGGGACAGGGTCCAAGGCTACACCTTC,CASSPRDRVQGYTF
-,TRBJ1-1,-,TRBV5-6,TGTGCCAGCATTCTGCTCGGGAACACTGAAGCTTTCTTT,CASILLGNTEAFF
TRBD1,TRBJ1-2,-,TRBV7-9,TGTGCCAGCAGCCCAGGACAGGGCGCGTATGGCTACACCTTC,CASSPGQGAYGYTF